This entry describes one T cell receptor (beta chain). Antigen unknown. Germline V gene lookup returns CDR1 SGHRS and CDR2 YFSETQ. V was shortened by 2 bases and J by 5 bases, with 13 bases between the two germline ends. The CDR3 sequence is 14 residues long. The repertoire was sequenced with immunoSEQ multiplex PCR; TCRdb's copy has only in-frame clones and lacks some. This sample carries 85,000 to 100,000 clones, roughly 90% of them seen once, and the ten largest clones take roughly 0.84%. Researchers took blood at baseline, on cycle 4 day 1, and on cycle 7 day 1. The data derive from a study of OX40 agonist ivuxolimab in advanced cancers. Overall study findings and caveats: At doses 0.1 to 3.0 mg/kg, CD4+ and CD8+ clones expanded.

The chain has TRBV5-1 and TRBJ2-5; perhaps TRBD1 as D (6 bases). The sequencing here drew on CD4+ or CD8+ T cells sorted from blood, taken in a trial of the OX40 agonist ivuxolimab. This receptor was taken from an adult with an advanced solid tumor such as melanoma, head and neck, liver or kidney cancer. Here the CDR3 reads CASSFTGTGETQYF. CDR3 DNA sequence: TGCGCCAGCAGCTTTACAGGCACAGGGGAGACCCAGTACTTC.